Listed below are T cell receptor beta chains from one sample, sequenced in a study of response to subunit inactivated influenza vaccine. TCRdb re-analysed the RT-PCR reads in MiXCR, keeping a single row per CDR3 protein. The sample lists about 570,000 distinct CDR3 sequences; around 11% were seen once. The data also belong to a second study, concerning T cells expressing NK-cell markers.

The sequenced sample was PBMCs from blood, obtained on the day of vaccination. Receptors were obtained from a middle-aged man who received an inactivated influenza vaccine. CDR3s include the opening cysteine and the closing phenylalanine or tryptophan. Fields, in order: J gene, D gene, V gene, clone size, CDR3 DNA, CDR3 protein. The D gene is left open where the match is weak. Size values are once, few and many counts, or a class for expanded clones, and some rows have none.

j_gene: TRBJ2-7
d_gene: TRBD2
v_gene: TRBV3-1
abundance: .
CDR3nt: TGTGCCAGCAGTTCCGGGACTAGCGGAACATACAGTCCCTACGAGCAGTACTTC
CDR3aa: CASSSGTSGTYSPYEQYF

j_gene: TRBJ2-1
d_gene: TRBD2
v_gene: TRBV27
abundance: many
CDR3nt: TGTGCCAGCAGTTATATCGCGGGGGGGGACAACAATGAGCAGTTCTTC
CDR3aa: CASSYIAGGDNNEQFF

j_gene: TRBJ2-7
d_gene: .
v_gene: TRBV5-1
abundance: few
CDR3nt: TGCGCCAGCAGCTTGGTCTCTACGCACTACGAGCAGTACTTC
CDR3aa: CASSLVSTHYEQYF

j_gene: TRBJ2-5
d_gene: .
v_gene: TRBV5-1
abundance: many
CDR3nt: TGCGCCAGCAGCTTACACGAGACCCAGTACTTC
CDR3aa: CASSLHETQYF

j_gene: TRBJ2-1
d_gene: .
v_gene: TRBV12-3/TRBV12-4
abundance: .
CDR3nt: TGTGCCAGCAGTCCAACAGGGATTGGGTACAATGAGCAGTTCTTC
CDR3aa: CASSPTGIGYNEQFF

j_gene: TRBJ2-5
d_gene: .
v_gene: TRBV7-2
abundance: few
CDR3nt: TGTGCCAGCAGCCCACGCCAGGGGGGTACGGGGGAGACCCAGTACTTC
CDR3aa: CASSPRQGGTGETQYF

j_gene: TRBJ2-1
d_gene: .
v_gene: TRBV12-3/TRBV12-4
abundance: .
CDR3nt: TGTGCCAGCAGTTCCAGGGGACTTCCTGAGGGACATGAGCAGTTCTTC
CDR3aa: CASSSRGLPEGHEQFF

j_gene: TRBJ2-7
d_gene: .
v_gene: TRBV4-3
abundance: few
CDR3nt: TGCGCCAGCAGCCGGGGGACGGTGAATTCCGAGCAGTACTTC
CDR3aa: CASSRGTVNSEQYF

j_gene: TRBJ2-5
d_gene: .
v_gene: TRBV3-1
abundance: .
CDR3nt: TGTGCCAGCAGCCACGTACACCAGGGGGGTCCGAAGTACTTC
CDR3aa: CASSHVHQGGPKYF

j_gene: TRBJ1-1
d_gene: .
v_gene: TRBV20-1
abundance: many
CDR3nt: TGCAGTGCTAGGGTGGGCAACACTGAAGCTTTCTTT
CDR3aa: CSARVGNTEAFF

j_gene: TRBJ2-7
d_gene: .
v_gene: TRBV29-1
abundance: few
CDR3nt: TGCAGCGTTGACACCGGCTCCTACGAGCAGTACTTC
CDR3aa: CSVDTGSYEQYF

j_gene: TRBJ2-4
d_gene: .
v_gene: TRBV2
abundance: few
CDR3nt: TGTGCCAGCACCCTGGACACTTTAGCCAAAAACATTCAGTACTTC
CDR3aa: CASTLDTLAKNIQYF

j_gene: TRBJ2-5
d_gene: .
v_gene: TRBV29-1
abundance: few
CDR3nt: TGCAGCGCTTGGACCGAAGAGACCCAGTACTTC
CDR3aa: CSAWTEETQYF

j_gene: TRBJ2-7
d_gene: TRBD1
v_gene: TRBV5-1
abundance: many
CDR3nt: TGCGCCAGCAGCACTAATGGACAGGGCAGCTCCTACGAGCAGTACTTC
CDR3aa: CASSTNGQGSSYEQYF

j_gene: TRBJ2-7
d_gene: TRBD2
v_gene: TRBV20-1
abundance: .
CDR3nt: TGCAGTGCTAGTCCGGGACTAGGTCTCAGCGAGCAGTACTTC
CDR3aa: CSASPGLGLSEQYF

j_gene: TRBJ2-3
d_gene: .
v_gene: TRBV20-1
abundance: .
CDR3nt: TGCAGTGCCCCCTCGTTTCCAACAGATACGCAGTATTTT
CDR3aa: CSAPSFPTDTQYF

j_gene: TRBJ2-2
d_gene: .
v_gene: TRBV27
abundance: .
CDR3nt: TGTGCCAGCAGTGCATTGACTAGGGCCTCTTACGGGGAGCTGTTTTTT
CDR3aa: CASSALTRASYGELFF

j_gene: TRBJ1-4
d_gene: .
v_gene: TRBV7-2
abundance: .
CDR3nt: TGTGCCAGCAGCTTAATGAAGGGCAATGAAAAACTGTTTTTT
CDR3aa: CASSLMKGNEKLFF

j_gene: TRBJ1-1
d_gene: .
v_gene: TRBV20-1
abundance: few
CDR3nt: TGCAGTGCTATACGACGGGGCAACGCTGAAGCTTTCTTT
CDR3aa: CSAIRRGNAEAFF

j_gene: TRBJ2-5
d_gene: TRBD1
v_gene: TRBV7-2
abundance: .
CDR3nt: TGTGCCAGCAGCTTACAGGGGGCGAGGAAGACCCAGTACTTC
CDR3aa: CASSLQGARKTQYF

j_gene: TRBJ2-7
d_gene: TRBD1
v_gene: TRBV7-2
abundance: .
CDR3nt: TGTGCCAGCAGCCGATTCAGGGGGCAGTACGAGCAGTACTTC
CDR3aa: CASSRFRGQYEQYF

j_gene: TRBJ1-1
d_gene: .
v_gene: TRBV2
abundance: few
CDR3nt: TGTGCCAGCAATTTGGGCAGGGCGAACACTGAAGCTTTCTTT
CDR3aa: CASNLGRANTEAFF

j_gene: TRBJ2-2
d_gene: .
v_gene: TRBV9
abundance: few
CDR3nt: TGTGCCAGCCAAGGTTTAACCGGGGAGCTGTTTTTT
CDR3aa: CASQGLTGELFF

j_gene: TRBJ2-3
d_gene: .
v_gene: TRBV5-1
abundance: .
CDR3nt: TGCGCCAGCAGATCCCTAGCCACATTAGGAGATACGCAGTATTTT
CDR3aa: CASRSLATLGDTQYF

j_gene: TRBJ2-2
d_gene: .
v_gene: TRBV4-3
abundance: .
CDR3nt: TGCGCCAGCAGCCAAGTTGGCAGGGGCAAGTACGGGGAGCTGTTTTTT
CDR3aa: CASSQVGRGKYGELFF

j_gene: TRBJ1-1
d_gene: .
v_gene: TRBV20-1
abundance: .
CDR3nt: TGCAGTGCTAGACCAGGGCCGGGGAACACTGAAGCTTTCTTT
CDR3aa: CSARPGPGNTEAFF

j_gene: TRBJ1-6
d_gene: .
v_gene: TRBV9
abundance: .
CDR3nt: TGTGCCAGCAGCCCCCCGGGGGAGAGGTTAGCCCTCCACTTT
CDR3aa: CASSPPGERLALHF

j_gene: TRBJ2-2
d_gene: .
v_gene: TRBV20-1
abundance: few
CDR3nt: TGCAGTGCTAGGGGAGGGGGACTTTCAACCGGGGAGCTGTTTTTT
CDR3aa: CSARGGGLSTGELFF